The 32 T cell receptor beta chains given below trace back to one sample, sequenced in a study of patients and donors after allogeneic stem cell transplantation. One entry per CDR3 protein, called by TCRdb with MiXCR from the RT-PCR reads. This table has roughly 200,000 distinct CDR3 sequences, 35% to 45% appearing once. Sequencing was carried out using blood, either unsorted or a sorted T cell fraction (not recorded which). These receptors were obtained from a human donor who was either an allogeneic HSCT recipient or a stem cell or donor lymphocyte infusion donor (not recorded which). It is not recorded whose cells these are; they may come from a transplant donor.

This clonotype occurred a few times. This rearrangement joins TRBV7-9 to TRBJ1-1; TRBD1 aligns across 8 bases. CDR3 size: 15 residues. CDR1 and CDR2 (germline): SEHNR, FQNEAQ (reference sequence). The V and J ends lost 4 bases and 1 base, in that order; junction bases with no gene match: 5. The DNA of the CDR3 is TGTGCCAGCAGCTCCAGGGGGCTCGGGAACACTGAAGCTTTCTTT. The encoded protein is CASSSRGLGNTEAFF.

This clonotype was seen a few times. The rearrangement joins TRBV18 to TRBJ2-3; D not resolved. The CDR3 is 16 amino acids. The germline gives CDR1 KGHSH, CDR2 LQKENI. The V gene lost 2 bases and the J gene lost 4 bases, with 16 bases spanning the gap. The CDR3 DNA is TGTGCCAGCTCACCATTTCAACCTCTCCGGGCAGATACGCAGTATTTT. The encoded protein is CASSPFQPLRADTQYF.

The rearrangement joins TRBV12-3 or TRBV12-4 to TRBJ2-7, with 8 bases lining up with TRBD1. V was clipped by 4 bases and J by 4 bases; unmatched bases: 9. The CDR3 runs 15 residues. The CDR3 spells CASSSPATGAYEQYF. DNA of the CDR3: TGTGCCAGCAGTTCACCCGCGACAGGGGCATACGAGCAGTACTTC.

The genes are TRBV21-1 and TRBJ1-1. TRBV21-1 is listed as a pseudogene. The CDR3 length is 9 residues. This CDR3 reads CASIRRAFF. The CDR3 DNA reads as TGTGCCAGCATCCGTCGGGCTTTCTTT.

The chain has TRBV5-1 and TRBJ1-6; 9 nucleotides match TRBD1. The CDR3 runs 15 residues. Germline trimming cut 5 bases from V and 2 bases from J; bases unmatched to any gene: 2. Germline CDR1 and CDR2: SGHRS and YFSETQ. The CDR3, as DNA: TGCGCCAGCAGAACAGGGGGCGCCTATAATTCACCCCTCCACTTT. Encoded protein: CASRTGGAYNSPLHF. Supplemented by reference TRBV5-1 and TRBJ1-6, the full variable domain reads KAGVTQTPRYLIKTRGQQVTLSCSPISGHRSVSWYQQTPGQGLQFLFEYFSETQRNKGNFPGRFSGRQFSNSRSEMNVSTLELGDSALYLCASRTGGAYNSPLHFGNGTRLTVT.

This chain links TRBV20-1 with TRBJ1-5; D not certain. Deletions cut 5 bases from V and 0 bases from J, with 14 bases between. Germline V gene data show CDR1 as DFQATT and CDR2 as SNEGSKA (reference sequence). The CDR3 has 15 amino acids. This CDR3 is CSAVLTGFSNQPQHF. The CDR3 nucleotides read TGCAGTGCTGTCCTTACTGGGTTTAGCAATCAGCCCCAGCATTTT.

V and J are TRBV10-2 and TRBJ1-1, with D perhaps matching TRBD1 (5 bases). The CDR3 consists of 12 residues. Trimming shortened V by 2 bases and J by 4 bases, and 5 bases separated the two germline ends. CDR1 WSHSY and CDR2 SAAADI come from the germline V gene. CDR3 DNA sequence: TGCGCCAGCAGTGAGGGGGGCACTGAAGCTTTCTTT. This translates into CASSEGGTEAFF.

V usage is TRBV7-9 and J usage is TRBJ1-2, with TRBD1 identical over 9 bases. V was pared by 1 base and J by 8 bases, with 5 bases of the junction left unmatched. Germline loops: CDR1 SEHNR, CDR2 FQNEAQ (reference sequence). The CDR3 spans 14 residues. The CDR3 region is CASSLGGDRVGYTF. The CDR3 coding sequence is TGTGCCAGCAGCTTAGGCGGGGACAGGGTCGGCTACACCTTC.

The chain has TRBV12-3 or TRBV12-4 and TRBJ2-5, with D perhaps given as TRBD1 or TRBD2 (5 bases each). With 4 bases removed from V and 4 bases from J, the gap between germline ends came to 22 bases. The CDR3 has 17 residues. In DNA form, the CDR3 reads TGTGCCAGCAGTTCTCTACTGGGGAAAGAGGGGAGAGAGACCCAGTACTTC. Translation gives CASSSLLGKEGRETQYF.

This clonotype was recorded many times. This chain joins TRBV7-9 and TRBJ1-2; D is possibly TRBD1 (6 bases). The V gene lost 2 bases and the J gene lost 8 bases, with 12 bases spanning the gap. Germline-derived CDR1 and CDR2 are SEHNR and FQNEAQ (reference sequence). This CDR3 comprises 13 residues. CDR3 bases: TGTGCCAGCAGCTTATCCGGGGGCTACGGCTACACCTTC. Translated: CASSLSGGYGYTF. Full variable domain (remainder filled in from reference TRBV7-9 and TRBJ1-2): DTGVSQNPRHKITKRGQNVTFRCDPISEHNRLYWYRQTLGQGPEFLTYFQNEAQLEKSRLLSDRFSAERPKGSFSTLEIQRTEQGDSAMYLCASSLSGGYGYTFGSGTRLTVV.

The chain joins TRBV5-1 to TRBJ2-1; the D is unclear. CDR1 SGHRS and CDR2 YFSETQ come from the germline V gene. V was pared by 5 bases and J by 4 bases, with 16 bases between. The CDR3 sequence is 15 residues long. The CDR3, as DNA: TGCGCCAGCAGAACTGACATAATCACATACAATGAGCAGTTCTTC. It is translated as CASRTDIITYNEQFF.

This sequence joins TRBV20-1 and TRBJ1-1; TRBD1 matches 7 bases. The germline CDR1 and CDR2 sequences are DFQATT and SNEGSKA (reference sequence). This CDR3 has 13 residues. The V segment lost 3 bases and the J segment 10 bases; nucleotides outside the gene matches: 11. Written as DNA, the CDR3 is TGCAGTGCTAGTGGGCAGGGGGTTTACGGAGCTTTCTTT. It yields the protein CSASGQGVYGAFF.

J is TRBJ2-6 and V is TRBV20-1, with D unresolved. Germline lookup yields CDR1 DFQATT and CDR2 SNEGSKA (reference sequence). This CDR3 is 16 amino acids long. V dropped 0 bases and J dropped 1 base, with 10 bases sitting between them. The CDR3, as DNA: TGCAGTGCTAGAGATGATTTTGGTTCTGGGGCCAACGTCCTGACTTTC. Its protein is CSARDDFGSGANVLTF.

This clonotype was picked up a small number of times. The chain couples TRBV6-5 to TRBJ2-7; the match to TRBD1 covers 7 bases. The CDR3 spans 17 residues. Germline V gene data show CDR1 as MNHEY and CDR2 as SVGAGI. The trim removed 0 bases at V and 2 bases at J, leaving 10 bases unmatched. CDR3 nucleotide sequence: TGTGCCAGCAGTTACTCGGGGGACAGCCCAGGGGCCTACGAGCAGTACTTC. Its translation: CASSYSGDSPGAYEQYF.

This clonotype was found many times. The chain joins TRBV28 to TRBJ1-2; 9 bases align to TRBD1. Germline assignment: CDR1 MDHEN and CDR2 SYDVKM. This CDR3 is 13 amino acids long. V was clipped by 5 bases and J by 4 bases; unmatched bases: 2. CDR3 sequence (DNA): TGTGCCAGCAGTCAGGACAGGGGCTATGGCTACACCTTC. This sequence encodes CASSQDRGYGYTF.

The rearrangement links TRBV7-2 to TRBJ1-4, with D possibly matching TRBD1 (5 bases). Germline lookup yields CDR1 SGHTA and CDR2 FQGNSA. Trimming left V 5 bases short and J 5 bases short, with 18 bases between. The CDR3 extends over 16 amino acids. The CDR3 here is CASSPIGTGVNEKLFF. DNA of the CDR3: TGTGCCAGCAGCCCGATTGGAACGGGGGTAAATGAAAAACTGTTTTTT.

This clonotype was observed a few times. The J gene is TRBJ1-6, the V gene TRBV27, with TRBD1 matching 10 bases. The CDR3 is 13 residues long. V trimming: 8 bases; J trimming: 9 bases; junction bases outside the gene matches: 4. The germline V gene has CDR1 MNHEY and CDR2 SMNVEV (reference sequence). CDR3 sequence (DNA): TGTGCCAGCGCCGGGACAGGGGCTTCACCCCTCCACTTT. Residues: CASAGTGASPLHF.

This clonotype was observed a few times. The J gene is TRBJ2-3, the V gene TRBV4-2; D possibly corresponds to TRBD1 (5 bases). This CDR3 is 15 amino acids long. The V gene lost 0 bases and the J gene lost 2 bases, with 9 bases spanning the gap. From germline, CDR1 is LGHNA and CDR2 YNFKEQ. The CDR3 is CASSQDVGATDTQYF. In DNA form, the CDR3 reads TGTGCCAGCAGCCAAGATGTTGGGGCCACAGATACGCAGTATTTT.

The rearrangement joins TRBV5-1 to TRBJ1-2; TRBD1 agrees at 12 bases. CDR3 length: 15 amino acids. V shed 5 bases, J shed 4 bases, and the junction held 6 bases outside the gene matches. The V gene's germline CDR1 is SGHRS and CDR2 YFSETQ. The CDR3 sequence is CASRPGTGGIYGYTF. As DNA, the CDR3 is TGCGCCAGCAGACCCGGGACAGGGGGCATCTATGGCTACACCTTC.

This clonotype was detected only a few times. The chain recombines TRBV11-3 with TRBJ2-1; D is unclear. CDR3 size: 15 residues. In germline, CDR1 is SGHNT, CDR2 YENEEA. Trimming removed 1 base from V and 0 bases from J, with 7 bases in between. CDR3 sequence: CASSLASLSYNEQFF. CDR3 DNA: TGTGCCAGCAGCTTAGCGTCCCTCTCCTACAATGAGCAGTTCTTC.

The rearrangement uses TRBV7-3 and TRBJ2-3; D unresolved. The germline gives CDR1 SGHTA, CDR2 FQGTGA. CDR3 length equals 16 residues. V lost 5 bases and J 0 bases, leaving 15 bases between the germline ends. The CDR3 loop is CASSPRNRASTDTQYF. Here the CDR3 DNA reads TGTGCCAGCAGCCCCCGCAATCGGGCTAGCACAGATACGCAGTATTTT.

The rearrangement joins TRBV6-4 to TRBJ2-7, with 9 bases lining up with TRBD1. The CDR3 is 13 residues long. Looked up from germline, CDR1 is MRHNA and CDR2 is SNTAGT. The junction had 1 base not matched to a gene; V was cut back by 4 bases and J by 3 bases. The CDR3 sequence is CASSGQGVYEQYF. As DNA, the CDR3 is TGTGCCAGCAGTGGACAGGGGGTCTACGAGCAGTACTTC.

The chain uses TRBV10-3 and TRBJ2-7, with 10 nucleotides matching TRBD1. V lost 4 bases and J lost 5; bases outside the gene matches: 8. The CDR3 has 15 amino acids. Germline lookup yields CDR1 ENHRY and CDR2 SYGVKD. The CDR3 sequence is CAISATGTGAHEQYF. The CDR3 DNA reads as TGTGCCATCAGTGCCACCGGGACAGGGGCCCACGAGCAGTACTTC.

This clonotype was recorded a few times. This sequence joins TRBV5-1 and TRBJ1-2; 8 positions match TRBD1. Trimming took 4 bases from V and 7 from J; bases not matched to a gene: 6. The germline CDR1 and CDR2 sequences are SGHRS and YFSETQ. The CDR3 has 13 residues. CDR3 nucleotides: TGCGCCAGCAGCGCCGGACAGGGCGGTGGCTACACCTTC. This encodes CASSAGQGGGYTF.

This clonotype showed up just a few times. A single base separates this from a much larger clone, so it may be a read error. V and J are TRBV6-6 and TRBJ2-7, with TRBD1 matching 7 bases. Per the germline V gene, CDR1 is MNHNY and CDR2 is SVGAGI (reference sequence). The CDR3 sequence is 16 residues long. Trimming cost V 0 bases and J 6 bases; bases outside gene matches: 11. CDR3 in amino acids: CASSYSIGGNQREQYF. DNA of the CDR3: TGTGCCAGCAGTTACTCGATAGGGGGCAATCAGCGCGAGCAGTACTTC.

The chain uses TRBV12-3 or TRBV12-4 and TRBJ2-7; maybe TRBD2 (5 bases). Trimming shortened V by 2 bases and J by 5 bases, and 19 bases separated the two germline ends. This CDR3 region has 16 residues. CDR3 in amino acids: CASSLFPSGVSDEQYF. DNA for the CDR3: TGTGCCAGCAGTTTATTTCCGTCTGGGGTTAGCGACGAGCAGTACTTC.

This chain links TRBV5-1 with TRBJ1-2; D is undetermined. CDR3 size: 13 residues. Germline lookup yields CDR1 SGHRS and CDR2 YFSETQ. V was trimmed by 1 base and J by 4 bases, leaving 8 bases between them. In DNA, the CDR3 is TGCGCCAGCAGCTTGAGGCTGAGCTATGGCTACACCTTC. Translation: CASSLRLSYGYTF.

The J gene is TRBJ2-5, the V gene TRBV2, with D hard to call. Germline assignment: CDR1 SNHLY and CDR2 FYNNEI. V was cut by 3 bases and J by 3 bases, with 11 bases left in between. The CDR3 extends over 14 amino acids. The DNA of the CDR3 is TGTGCCAGCAGTGAGGTAGTACGCGAAGAGACCCAGTACTTC. Its protein is CASSEVVREETQYF. Complete variable domain (other parts from reference TRBV2 and TRBJ2-5): EPEVTQTPSHQVTQMGQEVILRCVPISNHLYFYWYRQILGQKVEFLVSFYNNEISEKSEIFDDQFSVERPDGSNFTLKIRSTKLEDSAMYFCASSEVVREETQYFGPGTRLLVL.

This clonotype has a handful of counts. V usage is TRBV6-5 and J usage is TRBJ1-6; D may be TRBD1 (6 bases). The CDR3 is made up of 18 amino acids. Trimming left V 4 bases short and J 0 bases short, with 16 bases between. Germline CDR1 and CDR2: MNHEY and SVGAGI. The chain's CDR3 is CASSSMRTVSSYNSPLHF. CDR3 nucleotide sequence: TGTGCCAGCAGTTCGATGCGGACAGTCAGCTCCTATAATTCACCCCTCCACTTT.

This rearrangement joins TRBV18 to TRBJ1-5; D perhaps matches TRBD1 (6 bases). This CDR3 is 13 amino acids long. Trimming shortened V by 6 bases and J by 5 bases, and 11 bases separated the two germline ends. The germline gives CDR1 KGHSH, CDR2 LQKENI. Written as DNA, the CDR3 is TGTGCCAGCTCTAAAGAGGGGGATCAGCCCCAGCATTTT. This encodes CASSKEGDQPQHF.

This clonotype occurred many times. The genes are TRBV10-1 and TRBJ1-6; maybe TRBD1 (5 bases). V was pared by 0 bases and J by 10 bases, with 10 bases between. The CDR3 has 14 residues. Germline CDR1 and CDR2: WNHNN and SYGVQD (reference sequence). The CDR3 coding sequence is TGCGCCAGCAGTGAGTCGGGGGGACCCTCACCCCTCCACTTT. This encodes CASSESGGPSPLHF.

This clonotype was counted between two and nine times. J is TRBJ1-1 and V is TRBV4-3; a weak D match, TRBD1 (6 bases). V lost 0 bases to trimming and J lost 4 bases, with 12 bases between them. Looked up from germline, CDR1 is LGHNA and CDR2 is YSLEER. The CDR3 is made up of 15 amino acids. This CDR3 is CASSQEGTLSTEAFF. DNA for the CDR3: TGCGCCAGCAGCCAAGAAGGGACACTTTCCACTGAAGCTTTCTTT.